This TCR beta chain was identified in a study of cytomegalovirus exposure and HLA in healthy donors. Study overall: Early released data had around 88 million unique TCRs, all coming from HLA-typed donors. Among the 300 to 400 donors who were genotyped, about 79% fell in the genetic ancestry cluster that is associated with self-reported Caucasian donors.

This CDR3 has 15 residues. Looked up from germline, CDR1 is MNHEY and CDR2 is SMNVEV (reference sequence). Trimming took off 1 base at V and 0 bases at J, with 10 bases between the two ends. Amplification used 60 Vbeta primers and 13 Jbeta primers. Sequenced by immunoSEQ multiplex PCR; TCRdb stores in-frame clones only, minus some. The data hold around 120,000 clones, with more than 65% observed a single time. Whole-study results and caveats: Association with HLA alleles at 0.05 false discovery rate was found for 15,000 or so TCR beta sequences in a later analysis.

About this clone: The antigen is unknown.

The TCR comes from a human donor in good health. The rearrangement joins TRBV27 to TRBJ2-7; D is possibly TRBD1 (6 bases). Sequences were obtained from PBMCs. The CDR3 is CASSLFQGSSYEQYF. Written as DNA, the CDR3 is TGTGCCAGCAGTTTATTTCAGGGGTCCTCCTACGAGCAGTACTTC.